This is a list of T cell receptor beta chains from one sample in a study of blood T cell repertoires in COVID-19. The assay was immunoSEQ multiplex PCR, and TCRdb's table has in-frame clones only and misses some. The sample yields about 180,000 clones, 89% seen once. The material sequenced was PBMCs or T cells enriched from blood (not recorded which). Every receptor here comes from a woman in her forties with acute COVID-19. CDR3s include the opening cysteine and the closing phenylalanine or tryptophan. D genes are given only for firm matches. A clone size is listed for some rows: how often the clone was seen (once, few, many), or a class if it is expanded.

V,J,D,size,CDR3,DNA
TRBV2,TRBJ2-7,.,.,CASSEAAGLSYEQYF,TGTGCCAGCAGTGAAGCGGCAGGGTTATCCTACGAGCAGTACTTC
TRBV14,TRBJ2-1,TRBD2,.,CASSQDRGGLAGVRYNEQFF,TGTGCCAGCAGCCAAGATAGGGGCGGACTAGCGGGGGTACGTTACAATGAGCAGTTCTTC
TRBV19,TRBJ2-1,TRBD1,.,CASSINRGRVDEQFF,TGTGCCAGTAGTATTAACAGGGGGCGGGTGGATGAGCAGTTCTTC
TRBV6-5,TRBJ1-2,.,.,CASSYGDKTTYGYTF,TGTGCCAGCAGTTACGGGGACAAAACAACCTATGGCTACACCTTC
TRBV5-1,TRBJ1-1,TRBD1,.,CASSSTGVENTEAFF,TGCGCCAGCAGCTCGACAGGGGTCGAGAACACTGAAGCTTTCTTT
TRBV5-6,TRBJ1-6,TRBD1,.,CASSPGQGASSYNSPLHF,TGTGCCAGCAGCCCTGGACAGGGGGCGAGCTCCTATAATTCACCCCTCCACTTT
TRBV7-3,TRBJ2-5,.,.,CASSDGPGETQYF,TGTGCCAGCAGCGACGGACCAGGGGAGACCCAGTACTTC
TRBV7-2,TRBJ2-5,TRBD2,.,CASSTSGRRGQETQYF,TGTGCCAGCAGCACTAGCGGGAGAAGGGGTCAGGAGACCCAGTACTTC
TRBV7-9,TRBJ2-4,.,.,CASSTSGEGGNIQYF,TGTGCCAGCAGCACCTCCGGGGAAGGGGGAAACATTCAGTACTTC
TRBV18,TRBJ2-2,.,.,CASSPVGGPFNTGELFF,TGTGCCAGCTCACCGGTCGGGGGTCCTTTTAACACCGGGGAGCTGTTTTTT
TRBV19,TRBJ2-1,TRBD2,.,CASSPGLAGHLHYNEQFF,TGTGCCAGTAGTCCGGGACTAGCGGGACACCTCCATTACAATGAGCAGTTCTTC
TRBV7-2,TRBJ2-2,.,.,CASSLRSANTGELFF,TGTGCCAGCAGCCTTCGGTCCGCGAACACCGGGGAGCTGTTTTTT
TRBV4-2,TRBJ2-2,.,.,CASSQDTGDGELFF,TGTGCCAGCAGCCAAGATACGGGTGACGGGGAGCTGTTTTTT
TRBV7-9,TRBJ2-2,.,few,CASSGGSGELFF,TGTGCCAGCAGCGGGGGGTCCGGGGAGCTGTTTTTT
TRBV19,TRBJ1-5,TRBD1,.,CASSIRDRRNQPQHF,TGTGCCAGTAGTATACGGGACAGGCGTAATCAGCCCCAGCATTTT
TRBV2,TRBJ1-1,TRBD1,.,CASAFQGANTEAFF,TGTGCCAGCGCCTTCCAGGGGGCGAACACTGAAGCTTTCTTT
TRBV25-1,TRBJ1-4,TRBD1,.,CASSAWTGMNEKLFF,TGTGCCAGCAGTGCTTGGACAGGAATGAATGAAAAACTGTTTTTT
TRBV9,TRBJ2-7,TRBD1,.,CASSVGDRGSYEQYF,TGTGCCAGCAGCGTAGGGGACAGGGGCTCCTACGAGCAGTACTTC
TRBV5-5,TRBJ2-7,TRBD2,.,CASSWTSGTTTSGEQYF,TGTGCCAGCAGCTGGACTAGCGGGACAACCACCTCGGGCGAGCAGTACTTC
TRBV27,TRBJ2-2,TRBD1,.,CASSLFGTGLYANTGELFF,TGTGCCAGCAGTTTGTTTGGGACAGGACTTTACGCGAACACCGGGGAGCTGTTTTTT
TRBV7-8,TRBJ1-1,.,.,CASSLGSGNTEAFF,TGTGCCAGCAGCTTAGGATCAGGGAACACTGAAGCTTTCTTT
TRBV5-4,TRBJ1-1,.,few,CASSLIGRGTEAFF,TGTGCCAGCAGCTTGATCGGACGGGGGACTGAAGCTTTCTTT
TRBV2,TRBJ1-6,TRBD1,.,CASTPGTGSWTPLHF,TGTGCCAGTACCCCCGGGACAGGGAGTTGGACACCCCTCCACTTT
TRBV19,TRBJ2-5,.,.,CASSRRGTEAQYF,TGTGCCAGTAGTAGGCGGGGCACTGAGGCCCAGTACTTC
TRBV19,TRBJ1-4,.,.,CASRGAAREKLFF,TGTGCCAGTAGGGGGGCGGCTCGTGAAAAACTGTTTTTT
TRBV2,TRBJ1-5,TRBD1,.,CASSEGSAGGGQPQHF,TGTGCCAGCAGTGAAGGATCGGCAGGGGGCGGTCAGCCCCAGCATTTT
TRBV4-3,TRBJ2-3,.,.,CASSQELAGRDTQYF,TGCGCCAGCAGCCAAGAACTAGCTGGAAGAGATACGCAGTATTTT
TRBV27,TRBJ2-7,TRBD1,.,CASSLWTGSYEQYF,TGTGCCAGCAGTTTGTGGACAGGGTCCTACGAGCAGTACTTC
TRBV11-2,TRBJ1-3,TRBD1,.,CASSRDRISGNTIYF,TGTGCCAGCAGTCGGGACAGGATTAGTGGAAACACCATATATTTT
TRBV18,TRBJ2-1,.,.,CASSPGGLNSYNEQFF,TGTGCCAGCTCACCAGGGGGCCTCAACTCCTACAATGAGCAGTTCTTC
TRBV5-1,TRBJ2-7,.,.,CASSFLGAKYEQYF,TGCGCCAGCAGCTTCCTGGGGGCCAAGTACGAGCAGTACTTC
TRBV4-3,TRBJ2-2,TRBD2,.,CASSPGVAGGFLWELFF,TGCGCCAGCAGCCCCGGGGTAGCGGGAGGTTTTCTCTGGGAGCTGTTTTTT
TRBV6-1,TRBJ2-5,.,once,CASSENTGRETQYF,TGTGCCAGCAGTGAAAACACAGGGCGCGAGACCCAGTACTTC
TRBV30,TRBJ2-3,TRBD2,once,CAWGGRLAGPGDTQYF,TGTGCCTGGGGAGGTCGTCTAGCGGGACCGGGGGATACGCAGTATTTT
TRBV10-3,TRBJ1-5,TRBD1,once,CAISKDRGRDWPQHF,TGTGCCATCAGTAAAGACAGGGGGCGCGATTGGCCCCAGCATTTT
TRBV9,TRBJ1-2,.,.,CASSVGQATYGYTF,TGTGCCAGCAGCGTAGGACAGGCTACGTATGGCTACACCTTC
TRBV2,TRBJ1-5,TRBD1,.,CASSETGGGQPQHF,TGTGCCAGCAGCGAAACAGGGGGCGGTCAGCCCCAGCATTTT
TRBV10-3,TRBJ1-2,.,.,CAISEPTGSNYGYTF,TGTGCCATCAGTGAGCCGACAGGATCTAACTATGGCTACACCTTC
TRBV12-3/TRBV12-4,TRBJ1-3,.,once,CASSLALGNTIYF,TGTGCCAGCAGTTTAGCGCTTGGCAACACCATATATTTT
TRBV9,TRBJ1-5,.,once,CASSVGQDNQPQHF,TGTGCCAGCAGCGTAGGACAGGACAATCAGCCCCAGCATTTT
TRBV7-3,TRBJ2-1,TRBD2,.,CASSTQGGLAVYEQFF,TGTGCCAGCAGCACCCAGGGGGGACTAGCGGTCTATGAGCAGTTCTTC
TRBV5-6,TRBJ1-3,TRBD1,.,CASSLAGTGGNTIYF,TGTGCCAGCAGCTTGGCCGGGACAGGTGGAAACACCATATATTTT